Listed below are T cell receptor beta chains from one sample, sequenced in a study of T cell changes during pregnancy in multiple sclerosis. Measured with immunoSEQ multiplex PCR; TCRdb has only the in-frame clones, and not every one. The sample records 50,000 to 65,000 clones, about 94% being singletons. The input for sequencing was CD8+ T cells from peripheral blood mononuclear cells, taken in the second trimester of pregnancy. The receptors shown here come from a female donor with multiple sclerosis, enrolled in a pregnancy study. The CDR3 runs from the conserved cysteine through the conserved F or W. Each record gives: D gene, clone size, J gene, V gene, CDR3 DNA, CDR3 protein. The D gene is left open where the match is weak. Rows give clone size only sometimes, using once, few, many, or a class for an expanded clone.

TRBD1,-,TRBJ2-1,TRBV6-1,TGTGCCAGCAGCATCGGGACAGGGGGCTCGGATGAGCAGTTCTTC,CASSIGTGGSDEQFF
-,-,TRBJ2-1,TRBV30,TGTGCCTGGAAGGACGGGGACAATGAGCAGTTCTTC,CAWKDGDNEQFF
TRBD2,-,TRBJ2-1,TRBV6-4,TGTGCCAGCAGTGACCAGACTAGCGGGAGTTTCAGTGAGCAGTTCTTC,CASSDQTSGSFSEQFF
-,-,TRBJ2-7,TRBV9,TGTGCCAGCAGTGATAGCGGATCCTACGAGCAGTACTTC,CASSDSGSYEQYF
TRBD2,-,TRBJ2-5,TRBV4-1,TGCGCCAGCAGCCCGGGACTAGCGGGGAGTAGGGAGACCCAGTACTTC,CASSPGLAGSRETQYF
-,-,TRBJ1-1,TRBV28,TGTGCCAGCAGTTTATTTACAGGGTCCACTGAAGCTTTCTTT,CASSLFTGSTEAFF
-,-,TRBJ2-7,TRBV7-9,TGTGCCAGCAGCTCGGCGGAGCCCTCCTACGAGCAGTACTTC,CASSSAEPSYEQYF
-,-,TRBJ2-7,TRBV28,TGTGCCAGCATTTCTCCGGGGTCACCGTCCTACGAGCAGTACTTC,CASISPGSPSYEQYF
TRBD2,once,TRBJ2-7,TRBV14,TGTGCCAGCAGCCAAGATCGGGGGGGCTCCTACGAGCAGTACTTC,CASSQDRGGSYEQYF
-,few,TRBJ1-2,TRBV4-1,TGCGCCAGCAGCCAAGGACAGGTTGACGGCTACACCTTC,CASSQGQVDGYTF
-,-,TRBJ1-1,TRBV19,TGTGCCAGTAGTATGGTCCCGGGTATCGGCACTGAAGCTTTCTTT,CASSMVPGIGTEAFF
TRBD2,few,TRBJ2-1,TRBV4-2,TGTGCCAGCAGCCAAGAAGAACTAGCGGTTGACGAGCAGTTCTTC,CASSQEELAVDEQFF
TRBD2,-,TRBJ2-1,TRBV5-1,TGCGCCAGCAGCTTGAGTTCTGTCAAGGAAGCGGCCGGGAGGAATGAGCAGTTCTTC,CASSLSSVKEAAGRNEQFF
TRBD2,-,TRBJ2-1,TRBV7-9,TGTGCCAGCAGCGCCTTTACTAGCGGGAGTTATAAGTTTGGTGAGCAGTTCTTC,CASSAFTSGSYKFGEQFF
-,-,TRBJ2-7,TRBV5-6,TGTGCCAGCAGCTTGACAGGGTCCTACGAGCAGTACTTC,CASSLTGSYEQYF
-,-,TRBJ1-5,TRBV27,TGTGCCAGCAGTTTATTCCTCGCGGGCAATCAGCCCCAGCATTTT,CASSLFLAGNQPQHF
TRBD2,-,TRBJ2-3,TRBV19,TGTGCCAGTAGCGGACTAGCTGGGGGAGATACGCAGTATTTT,CASSGLAGGDTQYF
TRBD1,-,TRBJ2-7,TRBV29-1,TGCAGCGGGCAGACAGGGGTGTCCCCTTACGAGCAGTACTTC,CSGQTGVSPYEQYF
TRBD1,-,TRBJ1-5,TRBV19,TGTGCCACCGAACCGGGACAGGGGAATCAGCCCCAGCATTTT,CATEPGQGNQPQHF
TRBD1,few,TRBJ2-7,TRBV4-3,TGCGCCAGCAGCCAAGATTCGGGGACAGGGGGCAACGAGCAGTACTTC,CASSQDSGTGGNEQYF
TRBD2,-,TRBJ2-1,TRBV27,TGTGCCAGCAGTTTAGGGACTAGCGGGAGACGAGGTGAGCAGTTCTTC,CASSLGTSGRRGEQFF
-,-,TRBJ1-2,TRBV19,TGTGCCAGTAGTATTTGGAGCGGGGGCGACGGCTACACCTTC,CASSIWSGGDGYTF
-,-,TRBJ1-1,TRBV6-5,TGTGCCAGCAGTCCCCATAGGGGGGGGAACACTGAAGCTTTCTTT,CASSPHRGGNTEAFF
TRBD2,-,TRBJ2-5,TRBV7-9,TGTGCCAGCAGCACTCCTCTCTGGACCAGCGGGGAGGAGACCCAGTACTTC,CASSTPLWTSGEETQYF
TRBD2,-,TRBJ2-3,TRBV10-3,TGTGCCATCGGTGGACTAGCGGGAACGTCAGATACGCAGTATTTT,CAIGGLAGTSDTQYF
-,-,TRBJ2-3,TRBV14,TGTGCCAGCAGCCAACGGACATCAGATACGCAGTATTTT,CASSQRTSDTQYF
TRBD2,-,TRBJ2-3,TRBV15,TGTGCCACCAGCAGACCTAGCGGACCTAGCACAGATACGCAGTATTTT,CATSRPSGPSTDTQYF
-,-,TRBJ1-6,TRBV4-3,TGCGCCAGCAGCCCGGGGGGCCATAATTCACCCCTCCACTTT,CASSPGGHNSPLHF
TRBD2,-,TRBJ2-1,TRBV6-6,TGTGCCAGCAGCCCTAGCGGGGATGAGCAGTTCTTC,CASSPSGDEQFF
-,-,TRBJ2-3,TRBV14,TGTGCCAGCAGCCAGCGCGTGACCGCGGTGGATACGCAGTATTTT,CASSQRVTAVDTQYF